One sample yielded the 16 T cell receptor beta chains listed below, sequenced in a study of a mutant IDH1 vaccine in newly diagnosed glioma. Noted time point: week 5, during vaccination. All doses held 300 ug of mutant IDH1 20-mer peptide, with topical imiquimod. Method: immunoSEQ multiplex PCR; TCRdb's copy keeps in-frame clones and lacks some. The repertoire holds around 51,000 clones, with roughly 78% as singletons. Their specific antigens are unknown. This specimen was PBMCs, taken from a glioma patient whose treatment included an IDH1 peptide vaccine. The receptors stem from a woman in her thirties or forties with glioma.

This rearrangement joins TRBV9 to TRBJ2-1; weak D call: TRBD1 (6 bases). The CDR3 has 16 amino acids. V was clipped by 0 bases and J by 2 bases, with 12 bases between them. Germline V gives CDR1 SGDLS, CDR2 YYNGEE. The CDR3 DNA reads TGTGCCAGCAGCGTAGGGGGGCCTAGGGCCTACAATGAGCAGTTCTTC. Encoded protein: CASSVGGPRAYNEQFF.

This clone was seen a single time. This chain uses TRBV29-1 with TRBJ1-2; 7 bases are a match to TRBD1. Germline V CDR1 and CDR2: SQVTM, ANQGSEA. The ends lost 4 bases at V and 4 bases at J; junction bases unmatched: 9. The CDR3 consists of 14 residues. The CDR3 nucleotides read TGCAGCGTTGCCCCCACAGGGGCAAGCTATGGCTACACCTTC. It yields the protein CSVAPTGASYGYTF.

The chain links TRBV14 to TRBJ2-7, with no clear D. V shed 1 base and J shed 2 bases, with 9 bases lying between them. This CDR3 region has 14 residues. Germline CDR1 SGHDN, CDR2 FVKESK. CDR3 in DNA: TGTGCCAGCAGCCAAGTAGGCCGGACCTACGAGCAGTACTTC. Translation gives CASSQVGRTYEQYF.

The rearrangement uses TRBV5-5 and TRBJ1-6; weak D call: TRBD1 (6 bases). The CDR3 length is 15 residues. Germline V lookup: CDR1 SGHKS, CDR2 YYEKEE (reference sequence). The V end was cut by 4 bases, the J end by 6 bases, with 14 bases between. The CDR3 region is CASSPRGRFNSPLHF. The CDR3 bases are TGTGCCAGCAGCCCCAGGGGACGTTTTAATTCACCCCTCCACTTT.

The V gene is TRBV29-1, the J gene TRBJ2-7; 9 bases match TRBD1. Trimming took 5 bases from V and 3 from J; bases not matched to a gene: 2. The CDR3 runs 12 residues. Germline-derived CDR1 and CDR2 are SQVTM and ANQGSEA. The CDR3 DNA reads TGCAGCGTTCAGGGACAGGGCTACGAGCAGTACTTC. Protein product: CSVQGQGYEQYF.

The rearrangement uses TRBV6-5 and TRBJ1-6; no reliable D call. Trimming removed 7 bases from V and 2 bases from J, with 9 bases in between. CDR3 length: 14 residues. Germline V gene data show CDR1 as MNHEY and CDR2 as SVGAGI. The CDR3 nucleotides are TGTGCCAGCATGGGCAGCCCCTATAATTCACCCCTCCACTTT. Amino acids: CASMGSPYNSPLHF.

CDR3 sequence: CAWAGQGNSPLHF. The CDR3 bases are TGTGCCTGGGCGGGACAGGGGAATTCACCCCTCCACTTT. The chain employs TRBV30 and TRBJ1-6; 10 bases line up with TRBD1. Germline trimming cut 5 bases from V and 7 bases from J; bases unmatched to any gene: 2. The CDR3 is 13 amino acids. Germline V gives CDR1 GTSNPN, CDR2 SVGIG (reference sequence).

CDR3 sequence: CASRGQDVETQYF. CDR3 nucleotide sequence: TGTGCCAGCCGTGGACAGGACGTGGAGACCCAGTACTTC. The chain has TRBV7-2 and TRBJ2-5; 7 nucleotides agree with TRBD1. The CDR3 sequence is 13 residues long. V was pared by 8 bases and J by 5 bases, with 8 bases of the junction left unmatched. From germline, CDR1 is SGHTA and CDR2 FQGNSA.

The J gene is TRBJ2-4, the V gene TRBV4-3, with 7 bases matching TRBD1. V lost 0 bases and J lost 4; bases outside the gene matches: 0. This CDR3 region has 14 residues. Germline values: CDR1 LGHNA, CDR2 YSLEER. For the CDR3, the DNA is TGCGCCAGCAGCCAAGACAGGGGGAAAAACATTCAGTACTTC. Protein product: CASSQDRGKNIQYF.

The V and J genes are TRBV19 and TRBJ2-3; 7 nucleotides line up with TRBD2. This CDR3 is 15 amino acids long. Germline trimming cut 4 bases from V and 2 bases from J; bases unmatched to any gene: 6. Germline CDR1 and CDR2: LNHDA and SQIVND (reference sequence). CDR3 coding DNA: TGTGCCAGTAGTAGAGCTAGCGGAGTCACAGATACGCAGTATTTT. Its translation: CASSRASGVTDTQYF.

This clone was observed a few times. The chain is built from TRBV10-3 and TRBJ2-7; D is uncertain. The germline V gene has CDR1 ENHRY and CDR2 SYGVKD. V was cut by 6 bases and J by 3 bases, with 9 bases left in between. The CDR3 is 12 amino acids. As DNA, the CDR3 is TGTGCCATCAGCGAGGTCGTCTACGAGCAGTACTTC. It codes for CAISEVVYEQYF.

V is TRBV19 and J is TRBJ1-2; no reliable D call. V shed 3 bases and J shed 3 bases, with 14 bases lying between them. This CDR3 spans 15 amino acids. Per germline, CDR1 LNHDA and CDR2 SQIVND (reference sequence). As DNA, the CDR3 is TGTGCCAGTAGTATCCTGTTCCCGGCGGACTATGGCTACACCTTC. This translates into CASSILFPADYGYTF.

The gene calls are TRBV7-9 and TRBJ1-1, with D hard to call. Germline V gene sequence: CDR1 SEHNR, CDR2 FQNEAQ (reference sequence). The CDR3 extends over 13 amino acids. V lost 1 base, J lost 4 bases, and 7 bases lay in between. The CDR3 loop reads CASSLEGPTEAFF. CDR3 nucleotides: TGTGCCAGCAGCTTAGAAGGACCCACTGAAGCTTTCTTT.

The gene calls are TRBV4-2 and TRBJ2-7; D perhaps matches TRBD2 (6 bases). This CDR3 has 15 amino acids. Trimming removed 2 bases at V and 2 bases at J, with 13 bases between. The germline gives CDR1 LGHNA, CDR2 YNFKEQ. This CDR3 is CASSQHAGGTYEQYF. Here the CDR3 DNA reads TGTGCCAGCAGCCAACACGCTGGGGGGACCTACGAGCAGTACTTC.

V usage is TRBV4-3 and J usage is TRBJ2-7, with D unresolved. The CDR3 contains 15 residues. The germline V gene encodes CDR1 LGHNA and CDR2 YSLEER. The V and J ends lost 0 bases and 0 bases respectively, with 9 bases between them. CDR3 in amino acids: CASSQDQGNSYEQYF. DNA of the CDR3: TGCGCCAGCAGCCAAGATCAAGGCAACTCCTACGAGCAGTACTTC.

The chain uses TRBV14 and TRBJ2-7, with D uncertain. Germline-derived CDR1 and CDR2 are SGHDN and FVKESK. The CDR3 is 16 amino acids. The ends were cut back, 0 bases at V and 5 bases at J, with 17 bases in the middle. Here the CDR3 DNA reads TGTGCCAGCAGCCAAGATCAAGGGTCCTTCGTGAACGAGCAGTACTTC. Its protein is CASSQDQGSFVNEQYF.